This entry concerns a single T cell receptor beta chain. Its antigen is unknown. PCR primers comprised 60 Vbeta and 13 Jbeta primers. TCRdb keeps only in-frame clones here, not all; method: immunoSEQ multiplex PCR. In the table there are approximately 150,000 clones, 80% of which are singletons. J was trimmed by 8 bases and V by 10 bases; bases with no gene match: 10. The CDR3 consists of 13 residues. Germline CDR1 SNHLY, CDR2 FYNNEI. Donors were nominally healthy when sampled, though unrecorded immune exposures were likely. The data belong to a study of cytomegalovirus exposure and HLA in healthy donors. Study conclusions and caveats: Available immune exposure information was restricted to CMV serostatus only. Versus the roughly 690-donor mean, an Asian-associated ancestry cluster reportedly showed fewer N-insertions in a later analysis. The analysis excluded some indistinguishable V segments, including TRBV6-2 and TRBV6-3.

The sequence was obtained from a man younger than 35 in good health and CMV-seropositive. The sample consisted of PBMCs. The chain employs TRBV2 and TRBJ1-2; 10 bases are a match to TRBD1. In DNA form, the CDR3 reads TGTGCCACAAGGACAGGGGGGGATTTCGGCTACACCTTC. Amino acids: CATRTGGDFGYTF.